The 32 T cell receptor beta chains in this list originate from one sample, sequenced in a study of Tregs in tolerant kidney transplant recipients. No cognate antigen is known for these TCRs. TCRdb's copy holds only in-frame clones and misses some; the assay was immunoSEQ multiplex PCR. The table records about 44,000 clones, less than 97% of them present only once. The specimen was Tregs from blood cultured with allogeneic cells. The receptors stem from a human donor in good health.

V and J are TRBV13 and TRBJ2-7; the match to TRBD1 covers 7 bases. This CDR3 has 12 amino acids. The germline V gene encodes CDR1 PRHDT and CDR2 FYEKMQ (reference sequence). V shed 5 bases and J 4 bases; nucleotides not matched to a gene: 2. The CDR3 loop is CASSQTGYEQYF. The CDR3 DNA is TGTGCCAGCAGCCAGACAGGGTACGAGCAGTACTTC.

As DNA, the CDR3 is TGTGCCACCAGCAGAGAGATTCAGACGGGCAACAATGAGCAGTTCTTC. Amino acid sequence: CATSREIQTGNNEQFF. This sequence joins TRBV15 and TRBJ2-1; D is undetermined. Per germline, CDR1 LNHNV and CDR2 YYDKDF (reference sequence). V was cut by 0 bases and J by 5 bases, with 14 bases left in between. This CDR3 contains 16 residues.

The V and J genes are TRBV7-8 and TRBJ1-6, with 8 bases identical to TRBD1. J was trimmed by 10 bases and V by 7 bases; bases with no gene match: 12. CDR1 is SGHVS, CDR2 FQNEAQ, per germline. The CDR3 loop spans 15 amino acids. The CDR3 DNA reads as TGTGCCAGCACCCTTAACTCAGGGGGCGGATCACCCCTCCACTTT. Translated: CASTLNSGGGSPLHF.

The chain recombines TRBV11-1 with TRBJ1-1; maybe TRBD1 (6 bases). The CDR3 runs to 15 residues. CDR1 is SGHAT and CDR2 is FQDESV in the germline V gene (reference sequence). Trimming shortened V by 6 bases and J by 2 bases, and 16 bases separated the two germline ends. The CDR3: CASRGPWTENTEAFF. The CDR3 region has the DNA TGTGCCAGCAGGGGCCCTTGGACAGAAAACACTGAAGCTTTCTTT.

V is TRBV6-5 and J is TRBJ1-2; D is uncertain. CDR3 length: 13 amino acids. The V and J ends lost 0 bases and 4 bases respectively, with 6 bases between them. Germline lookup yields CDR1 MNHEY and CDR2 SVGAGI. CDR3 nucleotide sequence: TGTGCCAGCAGTTACTCGAACGGCTATGGCTACACCTTC. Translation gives CASSYSNGYGYTF.

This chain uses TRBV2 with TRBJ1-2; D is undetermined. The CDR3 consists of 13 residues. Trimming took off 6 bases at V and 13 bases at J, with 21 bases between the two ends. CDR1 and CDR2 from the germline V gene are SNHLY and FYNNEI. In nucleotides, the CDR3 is TGTGCCAGCAGGGAACATACGGTGAATCAAGGCACCTTC. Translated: CASREHTVNQGTF. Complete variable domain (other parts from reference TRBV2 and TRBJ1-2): EPEVTQTPSHQVTQMGQEVILRCVPISNHLYFYWYRQILGQKVEFLVSFYNNEISEKSEIFDDQFSVERPDGSNFTLKIRSTKLEDSAMYFCASREHTVNQGTFGSGTRLTVV.

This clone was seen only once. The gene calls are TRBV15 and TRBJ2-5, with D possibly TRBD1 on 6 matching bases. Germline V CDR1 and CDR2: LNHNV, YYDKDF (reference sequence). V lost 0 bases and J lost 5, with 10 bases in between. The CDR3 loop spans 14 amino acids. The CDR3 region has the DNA TGTGCCACCAGCAGAGATAACAGGGACGAGACCCAGTACTTC. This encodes CATSRDNRDETQYF.

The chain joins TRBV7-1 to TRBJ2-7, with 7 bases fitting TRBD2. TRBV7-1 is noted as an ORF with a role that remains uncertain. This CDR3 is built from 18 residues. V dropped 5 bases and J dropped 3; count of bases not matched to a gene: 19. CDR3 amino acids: CASSPPAGGRGTRYEQYF. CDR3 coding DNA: TGTGCCAGCAGCCCCCCGGCGGGCGGGCGGGGGACTCGCTACGAGCAGTACTTC.

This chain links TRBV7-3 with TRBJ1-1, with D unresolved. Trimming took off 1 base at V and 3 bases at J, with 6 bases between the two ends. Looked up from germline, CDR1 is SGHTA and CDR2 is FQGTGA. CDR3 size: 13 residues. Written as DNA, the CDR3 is TGTGCCAGCAGCTTAAACGCGGACACTGAAGCTTTCTTT. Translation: CASSLNADTEAFF.

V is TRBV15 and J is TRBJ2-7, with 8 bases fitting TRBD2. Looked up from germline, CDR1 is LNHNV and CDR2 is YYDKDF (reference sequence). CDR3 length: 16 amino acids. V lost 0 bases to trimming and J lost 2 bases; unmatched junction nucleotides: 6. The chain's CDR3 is CATSRDSRLAPYEQYF. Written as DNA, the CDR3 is TGTGCCACCAGCAGAGATTCGAGACTAGCGCCCTACGAGCAGTACTTC.

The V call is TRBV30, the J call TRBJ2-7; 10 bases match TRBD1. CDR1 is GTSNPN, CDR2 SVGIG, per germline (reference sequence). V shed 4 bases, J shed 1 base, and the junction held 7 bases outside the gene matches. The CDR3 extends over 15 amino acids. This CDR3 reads CAWKMRDRGSYEQYF. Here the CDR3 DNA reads TGTGCCTGGAAGATGAGGGACAGGGGTTCCTACGAGCAGTACTTC.

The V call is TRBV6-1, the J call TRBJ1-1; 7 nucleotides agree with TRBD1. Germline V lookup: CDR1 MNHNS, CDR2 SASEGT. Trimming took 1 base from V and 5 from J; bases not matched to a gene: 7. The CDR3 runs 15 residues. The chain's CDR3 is CASSEVGGAITEAFF. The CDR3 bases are TGTGCCAGCAGTGAAGTAGGGGGCGCCATAACTGAAGCTTTCTTT.

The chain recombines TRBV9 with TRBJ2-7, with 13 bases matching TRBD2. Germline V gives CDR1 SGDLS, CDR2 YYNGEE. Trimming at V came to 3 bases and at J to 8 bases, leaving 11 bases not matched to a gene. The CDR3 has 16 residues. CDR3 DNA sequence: TGTGCCAGCAGCGGAGACGGGACTAGCGGGGCGTTTAAGCAGTACTTC. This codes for CASSGDGTSGAFKQYF.

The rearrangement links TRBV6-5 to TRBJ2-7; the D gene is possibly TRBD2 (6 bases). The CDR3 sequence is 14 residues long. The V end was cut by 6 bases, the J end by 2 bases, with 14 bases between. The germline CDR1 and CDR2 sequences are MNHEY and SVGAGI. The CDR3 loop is CASRRSRGPYEQYF. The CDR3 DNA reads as TGTGCCAGCAGACGCTCGCGGGGTCCCTACGAGCAGTACTTC.

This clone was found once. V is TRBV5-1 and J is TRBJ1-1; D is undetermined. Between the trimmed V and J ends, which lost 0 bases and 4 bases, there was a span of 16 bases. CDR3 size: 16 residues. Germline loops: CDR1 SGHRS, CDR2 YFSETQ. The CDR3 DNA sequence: TGCGCCAGCAGCTTGGGTGGGAGTTGGCGATCCACTGAAGCTTTCTTT. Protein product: CASSLGGSWRSTEAFF.

CDR3 DNA: TGTGCCAGCAGTTACCCGGACAGTCACGGCTATGGCTACACCTTC. This encodes CASSYPDSHGYGYTF. The rearrangement links TRBV6-6 to TRBJ1-2; possible D gene TRBD1, 6 bases. Trimming cost V 2 bases and J 4 bases, with 14 bases left between them. Germline CDR1 reads MNHNY; CDR2 reads SVGAGI (reference sequence). The CDR3 has 15 residues.

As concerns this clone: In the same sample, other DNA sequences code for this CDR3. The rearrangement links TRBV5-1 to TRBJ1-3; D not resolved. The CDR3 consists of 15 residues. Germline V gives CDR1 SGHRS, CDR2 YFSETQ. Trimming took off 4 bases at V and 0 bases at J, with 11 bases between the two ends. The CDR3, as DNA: TGCGCCAGCAGCCTAGCGGGGAACTCTGGAAACACCATATATTTT. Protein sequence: CASSLAGNSGNTIYF.

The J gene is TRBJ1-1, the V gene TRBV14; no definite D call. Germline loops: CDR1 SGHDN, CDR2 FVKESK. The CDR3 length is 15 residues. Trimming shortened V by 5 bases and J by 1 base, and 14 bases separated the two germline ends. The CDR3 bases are TGTGCCAGCAGCACCCGAGGGAAGGGGAACACTGAAGCTTTCTTT. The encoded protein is CASSTRGKGNTEAFF.

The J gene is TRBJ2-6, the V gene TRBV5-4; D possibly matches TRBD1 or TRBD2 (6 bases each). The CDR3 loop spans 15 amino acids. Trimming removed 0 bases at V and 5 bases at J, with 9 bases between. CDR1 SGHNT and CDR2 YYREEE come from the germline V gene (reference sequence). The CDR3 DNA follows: TGTGCCAGCAGCTTGGGGGGGGCCTGGGCCAACGTCCTGACTTTC. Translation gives CASSLGGAWANVLTF. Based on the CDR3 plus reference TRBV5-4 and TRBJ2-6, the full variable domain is ETGVTQSPTHLIKTRGQQVTLRCSSQSGHNTVSWYQQALGQGPQFIFQYYREEENGRGNFPPRFSGLQFPNYSSELNVNALELDDSALYLCASSLGGAWANVLTFGAGSRLTVL.

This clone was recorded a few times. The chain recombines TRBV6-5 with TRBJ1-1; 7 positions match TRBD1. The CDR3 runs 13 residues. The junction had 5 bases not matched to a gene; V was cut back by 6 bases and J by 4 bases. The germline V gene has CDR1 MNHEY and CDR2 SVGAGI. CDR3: CASRLTGFTEAFF. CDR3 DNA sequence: TGTGCCAGCAGATTGACAGGGTTCACTGAAGCTTTCTTT.

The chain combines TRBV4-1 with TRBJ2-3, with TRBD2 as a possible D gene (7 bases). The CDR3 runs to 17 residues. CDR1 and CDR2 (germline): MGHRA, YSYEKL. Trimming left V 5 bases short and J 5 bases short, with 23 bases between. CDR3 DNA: TGCGCCAGCAGCTTTCCGAGAGGGGGGGCCTGGGGAGATACGCAGTATTTT. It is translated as CASSFPRGGAWGDTQYF.

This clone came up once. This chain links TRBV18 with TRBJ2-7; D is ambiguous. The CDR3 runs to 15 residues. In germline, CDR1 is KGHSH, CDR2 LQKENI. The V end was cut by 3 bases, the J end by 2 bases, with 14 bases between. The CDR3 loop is CASSPNFRVAYEQYF. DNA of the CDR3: TGTGCCAGCTCACCCAATTTTCGAGTTGCCTACGAGCAGTACTTC.

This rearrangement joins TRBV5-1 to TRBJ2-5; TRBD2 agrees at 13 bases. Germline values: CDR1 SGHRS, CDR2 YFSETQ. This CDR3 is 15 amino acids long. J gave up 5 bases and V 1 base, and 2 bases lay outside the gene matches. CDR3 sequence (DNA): TGCGCCAGCAGCTTGTGGACTAGCGGGAGTGAGACCCAGTACTTC. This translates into CASSLWTSGSETQYF.

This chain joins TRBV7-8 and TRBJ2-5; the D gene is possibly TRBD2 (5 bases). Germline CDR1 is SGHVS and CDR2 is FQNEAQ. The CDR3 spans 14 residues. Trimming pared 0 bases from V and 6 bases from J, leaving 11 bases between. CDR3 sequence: CASSLASGVKTQYF. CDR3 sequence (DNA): TGTGCCAGCAGCTTAGCTTCCGGGGTGAAGACCCAGTACTTC.

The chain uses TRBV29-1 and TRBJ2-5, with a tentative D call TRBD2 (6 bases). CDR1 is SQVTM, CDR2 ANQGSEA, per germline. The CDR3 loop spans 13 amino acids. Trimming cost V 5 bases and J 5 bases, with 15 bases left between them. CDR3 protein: CSVRELAGETQYF. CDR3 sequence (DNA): TGCAGCGTTCGTGAGCTCGCGGGGGAGACCCAGTACTTC.

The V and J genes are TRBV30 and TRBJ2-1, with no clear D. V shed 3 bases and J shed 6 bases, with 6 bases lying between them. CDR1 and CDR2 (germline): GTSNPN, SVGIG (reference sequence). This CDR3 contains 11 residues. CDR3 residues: CAWSWLNEQFF. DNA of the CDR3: TGTGCCTGGAGCTGGCTCAATGAGCAGTTCTTC.

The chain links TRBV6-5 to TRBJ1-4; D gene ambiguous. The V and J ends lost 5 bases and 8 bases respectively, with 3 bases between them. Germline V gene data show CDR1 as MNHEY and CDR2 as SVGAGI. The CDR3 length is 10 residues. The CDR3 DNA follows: TGTGCCAGCAGTGGGGAAAAACTGTTTTTT. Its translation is CASSGEKLFF.

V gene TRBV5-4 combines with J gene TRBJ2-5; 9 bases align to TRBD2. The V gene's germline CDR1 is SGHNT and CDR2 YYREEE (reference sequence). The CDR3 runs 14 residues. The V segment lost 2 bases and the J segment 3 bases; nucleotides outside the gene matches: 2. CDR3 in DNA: TGTGCCAGCAGCTTAAGCGGGGGGAAAGAGACCCAGTACTTC. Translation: CASSLSGGKETQYF.

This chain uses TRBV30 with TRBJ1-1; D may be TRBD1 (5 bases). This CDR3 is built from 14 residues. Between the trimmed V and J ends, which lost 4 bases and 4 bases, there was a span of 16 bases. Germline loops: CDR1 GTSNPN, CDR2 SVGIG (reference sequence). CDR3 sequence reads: CAWTIMGRSTEAFF. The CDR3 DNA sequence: TGTGCCTGGACCATAATGGGACGGAGCACTGAAGCTTTCTTT.

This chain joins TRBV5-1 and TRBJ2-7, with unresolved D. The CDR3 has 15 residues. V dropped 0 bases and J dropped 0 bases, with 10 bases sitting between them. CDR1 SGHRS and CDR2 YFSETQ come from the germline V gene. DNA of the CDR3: TGCGCCAGCAGCTTGGACAGTTGGAACTCCTACGAGCAGTACTTC. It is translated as CASSLDSWNSYEQYF.

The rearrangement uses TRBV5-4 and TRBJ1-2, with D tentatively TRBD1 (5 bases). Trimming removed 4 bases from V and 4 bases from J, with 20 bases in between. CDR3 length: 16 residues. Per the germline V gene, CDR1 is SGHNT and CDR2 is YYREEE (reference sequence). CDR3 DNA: TGTGCCAGCAGCATTGGGGGGGTAGGTCAGAGCTATGGCTACACCTTC. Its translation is CASSIGGVGQSYGYTF.

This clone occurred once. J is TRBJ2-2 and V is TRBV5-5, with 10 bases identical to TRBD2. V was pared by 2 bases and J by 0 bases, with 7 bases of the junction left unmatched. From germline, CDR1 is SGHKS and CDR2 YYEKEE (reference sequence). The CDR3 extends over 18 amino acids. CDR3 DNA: TGTGCCAGCAGCTTCAGGAGCGGACTAGCGGCGAACACCGGGGAGCTGTTTTTT. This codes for CASSFRSGLAANTGELFF. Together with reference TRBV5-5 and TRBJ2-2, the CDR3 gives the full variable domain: DAGVTQSPTHLIKTRGQQVTLRCSPISGHKSVSWYQQVLGQGPQFIFQYYEKEERGRGNFPDRFSARQFPNYSSELNVNALLLGDSALYLCASSFRSGLAANTGELFFGEGSRLTVL.